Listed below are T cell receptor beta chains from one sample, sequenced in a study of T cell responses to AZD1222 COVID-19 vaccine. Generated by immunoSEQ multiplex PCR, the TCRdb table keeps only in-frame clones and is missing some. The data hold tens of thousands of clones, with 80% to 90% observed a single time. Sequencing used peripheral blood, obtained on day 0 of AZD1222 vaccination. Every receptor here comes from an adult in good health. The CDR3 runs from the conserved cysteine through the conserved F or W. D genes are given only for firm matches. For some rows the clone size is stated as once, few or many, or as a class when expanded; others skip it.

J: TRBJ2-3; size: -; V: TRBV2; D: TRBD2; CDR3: CASSNPRGGRLPLTDTQYF; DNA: TGTGCCAGCAGTAACCCTCGGGGCGGGAGGCTCCCCCTCACAGATACGCAGTATTTT
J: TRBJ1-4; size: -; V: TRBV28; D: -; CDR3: CASSLRGTNEKLFF; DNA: TGTGCCAGCAGTTTAAGGGGAACTAATGAAAAACTGTTTTTT
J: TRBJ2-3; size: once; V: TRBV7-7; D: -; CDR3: CASARDGRGSDTQYF; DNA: TGTGCCAGCGCCCGGGACGGGCGAGGGTCAGATACGCAGTATTTT
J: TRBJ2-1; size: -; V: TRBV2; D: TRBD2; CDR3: CASSDRLAGGHEQFF; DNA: TGTGCCAGCAGTGATCGGCTAGCGGGAGGGCATGAGCAGTTCTTC
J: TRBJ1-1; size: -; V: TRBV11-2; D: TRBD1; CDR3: CASSLDRGTTEAFF; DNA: TGTGCCAGCAGCCTCGACAGGGGGACCACTGAAGCTTTCTTT
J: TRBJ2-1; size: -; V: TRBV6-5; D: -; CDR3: CASSYSSRHVIEQFF; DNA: TGTGCCAGCAGTTACTCGAGCAGACACGTCATTGAGCAGTTCTTC
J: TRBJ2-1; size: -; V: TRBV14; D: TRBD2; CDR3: CASSPLAGVTGEQFF; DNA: TGTGCCAGCAGCCCTCTAGCGGGAGTAACGGGTGAGCAGTTCTTC
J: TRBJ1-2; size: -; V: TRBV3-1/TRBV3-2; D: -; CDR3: CASSHGQLNYGYTF; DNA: TGTGCCAGCAGCCACGGACAGTTGAACTATGGCTACACCTTC
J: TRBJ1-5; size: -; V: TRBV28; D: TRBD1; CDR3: CASRATGGNQPQHF; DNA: TGTGCCAGCAGGGCTACAGGGGGAAATCAGCCCCAGCATTTT
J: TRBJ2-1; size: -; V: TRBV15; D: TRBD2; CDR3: CATSRDPGGRASNEQFF; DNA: TGTGCCACCAGCAGAGATCCTGGCGGGAGGGCCTCCAATGAGCAGTTCTTC
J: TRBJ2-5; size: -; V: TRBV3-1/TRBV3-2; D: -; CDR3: CASSQYGETQYF; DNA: TGTGCCAGCAGCCAGTACGGAGAGACCCAGTACTTC
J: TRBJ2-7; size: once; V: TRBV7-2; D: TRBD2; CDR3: CASSFSGRDYEQYF; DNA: TGTGCCAGCAGCTTTTCAGGGAGGGACTACGAGCAGTACTTC
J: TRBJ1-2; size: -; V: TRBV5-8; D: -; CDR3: CASSPQLGGHTF; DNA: TGTGCCAGCAGCCCCCAGTTAGGAGGCCACACCTTC